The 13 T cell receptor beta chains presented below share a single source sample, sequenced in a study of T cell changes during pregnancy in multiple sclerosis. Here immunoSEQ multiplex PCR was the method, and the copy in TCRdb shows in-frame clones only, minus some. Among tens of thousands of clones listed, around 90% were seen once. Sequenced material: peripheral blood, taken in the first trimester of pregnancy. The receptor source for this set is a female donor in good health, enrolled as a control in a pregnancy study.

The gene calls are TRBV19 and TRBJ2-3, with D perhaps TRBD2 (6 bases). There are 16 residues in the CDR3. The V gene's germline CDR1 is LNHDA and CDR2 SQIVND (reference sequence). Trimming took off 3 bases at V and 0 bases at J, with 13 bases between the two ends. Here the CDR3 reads CASSIPEGRSTDTQYF. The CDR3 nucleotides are TGTGCCAGTAGTATTCCGGAGGGCAGGAGCACAGATACGCAGTATTTT.

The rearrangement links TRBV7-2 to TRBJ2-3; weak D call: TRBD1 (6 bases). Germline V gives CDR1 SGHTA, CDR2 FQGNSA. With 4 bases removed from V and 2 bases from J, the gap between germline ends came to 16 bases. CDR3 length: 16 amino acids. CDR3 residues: CASSWKGVVVTDTQYF. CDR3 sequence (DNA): TGTGCCAGCAGCTGGAAGGGGGTCGTGGTCACAGATACGCAGTATTTT.

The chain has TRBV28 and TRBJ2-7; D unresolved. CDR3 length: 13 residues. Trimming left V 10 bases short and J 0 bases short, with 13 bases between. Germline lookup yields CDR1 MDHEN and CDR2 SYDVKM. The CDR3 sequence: CATTYPGSYEQYF. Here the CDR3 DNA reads TGTGCCACCACCTACCCAGGCTCCTACGAGCAGTACTTC. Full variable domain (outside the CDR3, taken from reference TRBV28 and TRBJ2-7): DVKVTQSSRYLVKRTGEKVFLECVQDMDHENMFWYRQDPGLGLRLIYFSYDVKMKEKGDIPEGYSVSREKKERFSLILESASTNQTSMYLCATTYPGSYEQYFGPGTRLTVT.

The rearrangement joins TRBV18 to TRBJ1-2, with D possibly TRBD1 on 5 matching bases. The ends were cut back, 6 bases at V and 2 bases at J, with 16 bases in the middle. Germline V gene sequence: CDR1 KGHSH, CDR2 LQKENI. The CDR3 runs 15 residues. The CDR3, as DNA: TGTGCCAGCTCCTCTAGGGGTGGTACAAACTATGGCTACACCTTC. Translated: CASSSRGGTNYGYTF.

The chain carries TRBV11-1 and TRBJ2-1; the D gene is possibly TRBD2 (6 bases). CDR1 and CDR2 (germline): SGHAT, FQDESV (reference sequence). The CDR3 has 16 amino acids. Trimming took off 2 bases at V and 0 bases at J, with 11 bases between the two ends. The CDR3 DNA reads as TGTGCCAGCAGCTTAAGGGCGGGGAGCTCCTACAATGAGCAGTTCTTC. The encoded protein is CASSLRAGSSYNEQFF.

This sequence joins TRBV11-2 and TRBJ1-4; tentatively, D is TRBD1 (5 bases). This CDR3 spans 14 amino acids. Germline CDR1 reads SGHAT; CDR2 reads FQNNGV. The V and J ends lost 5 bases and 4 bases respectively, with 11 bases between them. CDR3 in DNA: TGTGCCAGCAGCCGGGCGGGGGGTAATGAAAAACTGTTTTTT. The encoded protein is CASSRAGGNEKLFF.

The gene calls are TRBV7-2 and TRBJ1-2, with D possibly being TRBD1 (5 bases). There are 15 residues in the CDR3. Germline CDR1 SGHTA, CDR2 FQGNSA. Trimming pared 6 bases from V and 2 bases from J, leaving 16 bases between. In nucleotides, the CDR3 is TGTGCCAGCAGAATGGGGCCTTCCTCCAACTATGGCTACACCTTC. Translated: CASRMGPSSNYGYTF.

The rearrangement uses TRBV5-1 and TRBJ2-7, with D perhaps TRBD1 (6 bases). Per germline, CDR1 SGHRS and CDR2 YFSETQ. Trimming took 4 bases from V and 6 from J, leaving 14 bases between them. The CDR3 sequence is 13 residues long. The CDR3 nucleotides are TGCGCCAGCAGCCCGACAGGCGACGTCGAGCAGTACTTC. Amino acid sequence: CASSPTGDVEQYF.

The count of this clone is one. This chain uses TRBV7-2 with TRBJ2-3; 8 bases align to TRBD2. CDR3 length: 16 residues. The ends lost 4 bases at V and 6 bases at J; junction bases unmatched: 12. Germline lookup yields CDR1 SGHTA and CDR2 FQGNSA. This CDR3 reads CASSSQFGGGPDTQYF. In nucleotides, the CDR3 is TGTGCCAGCAGCTCCCAATTCGGGGGGGGGCCGGATACGCAGTATTTT.

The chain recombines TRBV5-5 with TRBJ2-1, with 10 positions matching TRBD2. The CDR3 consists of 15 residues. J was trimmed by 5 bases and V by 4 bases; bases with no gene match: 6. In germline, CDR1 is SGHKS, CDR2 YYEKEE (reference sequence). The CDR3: CASSASGGINNEQFF. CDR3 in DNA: TGTGCCAGCAGCGCTAGCGGGGGTATAAACAATGAGCAGTTCTTC.

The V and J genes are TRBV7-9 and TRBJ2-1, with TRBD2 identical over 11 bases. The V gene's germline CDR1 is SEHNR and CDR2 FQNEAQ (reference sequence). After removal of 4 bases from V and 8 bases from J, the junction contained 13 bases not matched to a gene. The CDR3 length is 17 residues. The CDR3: CASSSPSASGGRDEQFF. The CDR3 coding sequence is TGTGCCAGCAGCTCTCCCTCCGCTAGCGGGGGGAGGGATGAGCAGTTCTTC.

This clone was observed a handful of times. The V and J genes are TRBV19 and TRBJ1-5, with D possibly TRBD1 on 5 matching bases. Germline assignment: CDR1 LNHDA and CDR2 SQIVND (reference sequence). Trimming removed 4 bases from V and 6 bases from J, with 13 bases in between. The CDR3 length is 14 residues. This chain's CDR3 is CASSTRAGIQPQHF. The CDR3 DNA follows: TGTGCCAGTAGTACAAGGGCAGGGATTCAGCCCCAGCATTTT.

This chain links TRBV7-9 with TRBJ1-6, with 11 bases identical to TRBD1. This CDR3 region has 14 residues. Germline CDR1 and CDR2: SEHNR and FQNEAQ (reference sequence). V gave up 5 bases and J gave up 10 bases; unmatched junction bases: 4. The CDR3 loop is CASSPGTGGSPLHF. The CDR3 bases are TGTGCCAGCAGCCCGGGGACAGGGGGATCACCCCTCCACTTT.